Listed below are T cell receptor beta chains from one sample, sequenced in a study of T cells after posttransplantation cyclophosphamide. The repertoire was sequenced with immunoSEQ multiplex PCR; TCRdb's copy has only in-frame clones and lacks some. The sample shows about 38,000 clones, none of them appearing just once. Sequences were obtained from PBMCs. The receptors stem from a man aged 45-65 years in good health, CMV-negative, and a related stem cell transplant donor. Both conserved end residues are part of each CDR3. The D gene is left open where the match is weak. Clone size, where shown, is once, few, many, or a class for clones that have expanded.

TRBD2,TRBJ2-2,TRBV7-6,many,CASSLAAGANTGELFF,TGTGCCAGCAGCTTAGCCGCGGGGGCGAACACCGGGGAGCTGTTTTTT
-,TRBJ2-1,TRBV4-1,few,CASSRGHVAVNEQFF,TGCGCCAGCAGCCGAGGACACGTGGCCGTCAATGAGCAGTTCTTC
-,TRBJ1-3,TRBV4-3,many,CASSQGWGGEGSGNTIYF,TGCGCCAGCAGCCAAGGATGGGGGGGCGAGGGCTCTGGAAACACCATATATTTT
-,TRBJ2-2,TRBV7-3,many,CASSLTGELFF,TGTGCCAGCAGCCTAACCGGGGAGCTGTTTTTT
TRBD1,TRBJ2-7,TRBV2,many,CASGLRDRAHEQYF,TGTGCCAGCGGACTCCGGGACAGGGCCCACGAGCAGTACTTC
-,TRBJ1-1,TRBV5-1,few,CASSLVQGVNTEAFF,TGCGCCAGCAGCTTGGTTCAGGGTGTGAACACTGAAGCTTTCTTT
-,TRBJ2-7,TRBV10-3,few,CAIREGAGAYEQYF,TGTGCCATCAGGGAGGGGGCAGGAGCCTACGAGCAGTACTTC
-,TRBJ2-7,TRBV7-3,few,CASSPDTSAEQYF,TGTGCCAGCAGCCCGGACACGAGTGCGGAGCAGTACTTC
TRBD2,TRBJ2-1,TRBV5-4,many,CASSRTPTSDNEQFF,TGTGCCAGCAGCCGAACCCCCACTAGCGACAATGAGCAGTTCTTC
TRBD2,TRBJ2-5,TRBV15,few,CATRRVGGRAQEHETQYF,TGTGCCACCAGAAGGGTGGGCGGGAGGGCTCAAGAGCATGAGACCCAGTACTTC
TRBD1,TRBJ1-1,TRBV4-3,many,CASSQTGDHTEAFF,TGCGCCAGCAGCCAGACAGGGGACCACACTGAAGCTTTCTTT
-,TRBJ2-2,TRBV6-1,many,CASSEFGTWNTGELFF,TGTGCCAGCAGTGAATTTGGGACATGGAACACCGGGGAGCTGTTTTTT
-,TRBJ2-7,TRBV7-9,few,CASSPGGYSYEQYF,TGTGCAAGCAGCCCGGGGGGCTACTCGTACGAGCAGTACTTC
TRBD1,TRBJ2-3,TRBV2,few,CASGRGQGVDAQYF,TGTGCCAGCGGAAGGGGACAGGGGGTGGATGCGCAGTATTTT
TRBD1,TRBJ1-2,TRBV29-1,many,CSVSTGDGYTF,TGCAGCGTTTCTACAGGGGATGGCTACACCTTC
-,TRBJ2-1,TRBV7-2,many,CASSSGLTLPYNEQFF,TGTGCCAGCAGCTCGGGACTGACCCTTCCCTACAATGAGCAGTTCTTC
TRBD2,TRBJ2-1,TRBV5-1,many,CASTISGDTYNEQFF,TGCGCCAGCACTATTAGCGGGGATACCTACAATGAGCAGTTCTTC
-,TRBJ2-5,TRBV5-6,many,CASSFGGQQESQYF,TGTGCCAGCAGCTTCGGCGGCCAACAGGAGTCCCAGTACTTC
TRBD1,TRBJ2-5,TRBV7-2,-,CASSRAGTAQILVQETQYF,TGTGCCAGCAGCCGAGCCGGGACAGCACAGATTTTGGTCCAAGAGACCCAGTACTTC
-,TRBJ2-4,TRBV7-9,-,CASSLLSTVGANIQYF,TGTGCCAGCAGCTTATTATCCACCGTAGGGGCAAACATTCAGTACTTC
-,TRBJ2-1,TRBV7-9,many,CASSLQTGSSYNEQFF,TGTGCCAGCAGCTTACAGACCGGGAGCTCCTACAATGAGCAGTTCTTC
TRBD2,TRBJ2-1,TRBV4-1,many,CASSQRAGAYNEQFF,TGCGCCAGCAGCCAAAGGGCGGGAGCCTACAATGAGCAGTTCTTC
TRBD1,TRBJ2-3,TRBV9,-,CASSRQGALADTQYF,TGTGCCAGCAGTCGTCAGGGGGCGCTGGCAGATACGCAGTATTTT
-,TRBJ1-1,TRBV2,many,CASSEERVAMNTEAFF,TGTGCCAGCAGTGAAGAGAGGGTCGCAATGAACACTGAAGCTTTCTTT
TRBD1,TRBJ1-1,TRBV25-1,many,CASSGDRENTEAFF,TGTGCCAGCAGCGGGGACAGAGAGAACACTGAAGCTTTCTTT
-,TRBJ2-7,TRBV5-1,few,CASSLDRLYYEQYF,TGCGCCAGCAGCTTGGACAGGCTATACTACGAGCAGTACTTC
-,TRBJ2-1,TRBV4-3,many,CASSPFGGDYNEQFF,TGCGCCAGCAGCCCATTCGGGGGTGACTACAATGAGCAGTTCTTC
TRBD2,TRBJ2-1,TRBV4-1,many,CASSQRAGVYNEQFF,TGCGCCAGCAGCCAGCGAGCGGGAGTTTACAATGAGCAGTTCTTC
TRBD2,TRBJ2-1,TRBV11-3,many,CASSPRLASNEQFF,TGTGCCAGCAGCCCCCGACTAGCCTCCAATGAGCAGTTCTTC
TRBD2,TRBJ2-1,TRBV9,few,CASSVSGGAGDNEQFF,TGTGCCAGCAGCGTATCCGGGGGGGCTGGGGACAATGAGCAGTTCTTC
TRBD2,TRBJ2-2,TRBV7-6,many,CASSLRPGTSGKGELFF,TGTGCCAGCAGCTTGAGGCCCGGGACTAGCGGGAAGGGGGAGCTGTTTTTT
-,TRBJ1-2,TRBV30,few,CAWSISGPNYTF,TGTGCCTGGAGTATATCAGGGCCGAACTACACCTTC
-,TRBJ1-2,TRBV14,many,CASSPTRYGYTF,TGTGCCAGCAGCCCAACGCGTTATGGCTACACCTTC
TRBD2,TRBJ2-3,TRBV9,many,CASSVAASGLTDTQYF,TGTGCCAGCAGCGTAGCCGCTAGCGGATTAACAGATACGCAGTATTTT
TRBD1,TRBJ2-7,TRBV29-1,many,CSVEEQGSFSYEQYF,TGCAGCGTTGAGGAACAGGGGTCTTTCTCCTACGAGCAGTACTTC
-,TRBJ2-7,TRBV5-4,-,CASGPGLEDEQYF,TGTGCCAGCGGGCCGGGACTGGAAGACGAGCAGTACTTC
-,TRBJ1-2,TRBV7-9,many,CASSPLDSYGYTF,TGTGCCAGCAGCCCCCTGGACTCCTATGGCTACACCTTC
TRBD1,TRBJ1-2,TRBV7-2,many,CASSTGGWRGQGYTF,TGTGCCAGCAGCACAGGAGGGTGGAGGGGGCAAGGCTACACCTTC